These 30 T cell receptor beta chains share one sample of origin, sequenced in a study of T cell responses to AZD1222 COVID-19 vaccine. The data were produced by immunoSEQ multiplex PCR, yet TCRdb's version contains in-frame clones alone and is incomplete. The data contain roughly 180,000 clones, about 90% of them seen just once; the ten biggest clones take up under 2.5%. Sequenced material: peripheral blood, taken on day 0 of AZD1222 vaccination. Every receptor here comes from an adult in good health.

V usage is TRBV18 and J usage is TRBJ2-7; TRBD1 is a possible D gene (6 bases). Between the trimmed V and J ends, which lost 3 bases and 6 bases, there was a span of 15 bases. The germline CDR1 and CDR2 sequences are KGHSH and LQKENI. The length of the CDR3 is 14 residues. CDR3: CASSPGGATAEQYF. The CDR3 DNA is TGTGCCAGCTCACCTGGGGGCGCCACGGCCGAGCAGTACTTC. The full variable domain, rest sourced from reference TRBV18 and TRBJ2-7, is NAGVMQNPRHLVRRRGQEARLRCSPMKGHSHVYWYRQLPEEGLKFMVYLQKENIIDESGMPKERFSAEFPKEGPSILRIQQVVRGDSAAYFCASSPGGATAEQYFGPGTRLTVT.

About this clone itself: One junction end disagrees with the germline gene, perhaps due to a read error. V and J are TRBV5-1 and TRBJ1-6, with unresolved D. This CDR3 comprises 15 residues. Germline V CDR1 and CDR2: SGHRS, YFSETQ. The CDR3 nucleotides read TGCGCCAGCAGCTTGGCCGACCCACTCCGGGAGCCACCCCAATTT. This codes for CASSLADPLREPPQF.

The rearrangement joins TRBV6-4 to TRBJ1-1; TRBD1 agrees at 8 bases. CDR1 is MRHNA, CDR2 SNTAGT, per germline. Trimming cost V 5 bases and J 6 bases; bases outside gene matches: 5. The CDR3 has 13 residues. The CDR3 bases are TGTGCCAGCAGTAGTCAGGGGGCCGCTGAAGCTTTCTTT. It encodes CASSSQGAAEAFF.

The chain combines TRBV27 with TRBJ1-6; the match to TRBD1 covers 7 bases. CDR3 length: 17 residues. V was pared by 6 bases and J by 9 bases, with 17 bases of the junction left unmatched. Germline V gene sequence: CDR1 MNHEY, CDR2 SMNVEV (reference sequence). The CDR3 nucleotides read TGTGCCAGCAGCCAACTAACGGGAACAGGGGTTACTTCACCCCTCCACTTT. Translation: CASSQLTGTGVTSPLHF.

The chain is built from TRBV14 and TRBJ1-3; D gene unclear. This CDR3 is 15 amino acids long. Per germline, CDR1 SGHDN and CDR2 FVKESK. V was shortened by 1 base and J by 2 bases, with 9 bases between the two germline ends. The chain's CDR3 is CASSQGAGAGNTIYF. CDR3 DNA: TGTGCCAGCAGCCAAGGTGCAGGAGCTGGAAACACCATATATTTT.

The gene calls are TRBV7-2 and TRBJ2-7; TRBD1 or TRBD2 may be the D gene (5 bases each). V was pared by 1 base and J by 7 bases, with 17 bases between. The CDR3 has 15 amino acids. CDR1 and CDR2 from the germline V gene are SGHTA and FQGNSA. CDR3 nucleotides: TGTGCCAGCAGCTTAGACGGGGCGCGGATTGGGGAGCAGTACTTC. Translating gives CASSLDGARIGEQYF.

The genes are TRBV29-1 and TRBJ1-1, with a weak D call TRBD1 (6 bases). CDR1 is SQVTM, CDR2 ANQGSEA, per germline. The V and J ends lost 4 bases and 1 base respectively, with 19 bases between them. This CDR3 region has 16 residues. CDR3 DNA: TGCAGCGTTGCTCCCGGCGGACAGTGGGCGAACACTGAAGCTTTCTTT. It codes for CSVAPGGQWANTEAFF.

This chain joins TRBV28 and TRBJ2-1; maybe TRBD2 (6 bases). Trimming left V 11 bases short and J 9 bases short, with 26 bases between. The germline V gene encodes CDR1 MDHEN and CDR2 SYDVKM. The CDR3 loop spans 15 amino acids. CDR3 in DNA: TGTGCCCCCAGGTGGCGGGGCCCCCCCTACGGTGAGCAGTTCTTC. As protein: CAPRWRGPPYGEQFF.

V is TRBV10-3 and J is TRBJ2-7; maybe TRBD2 (6 bases). The CDR3 loop spans 14 amino acids. V shed 10 bases and J shed 1 base, with 17 bases lying between them. Germline CDR1 is ENHRY and CDR2 is SYGVKD. The DNA for the CDR3 is TGTGCCACCCGGGGACTTACGACATCCTACGAGCAGTACTTC. Residues: CATRGLTTSYEQYF.

This clone has a single count. This rearrangement joins TRBV6-5 to TRBJ2-7; D perhaps matches TRBD2 (5 bases). V lost 6 bases and J lost 0, with 9 bases in between. CDR3 length equals 13 residues. Germline V gene lookup returns CDR1 MNHEY and CDR2 SVGAGI. DNA of the CDR3: TGTGCCAGCAGACGGGGTAGCTCCTACGAGCAGTACTTC. It is translated as CASRRGSSYEQYF.

This chain connects TRBV9 to TRBJ1-2; D is uncertain. V was trimmed by 0 bases and J by 2 bases, leaving 11 bases between them. The CDR3 covers 15 residues. Germline V gene data show CDR1 as SGDLS and CDR2 as YYNGEE. The CDR3 DNA reads as TGTGCCAGCAGCGTAGGCGGAGGTTCCAACTATGGCTACACCTTC. It encodes CASSVGGGSNYGYTF.

The chain links TRBV10-3 to TRBJ2-3; 8 bases agree with TRBD2. The CDR3 has 14 residues. With V trimmed by 8 bases and J by 3 bases, 7 bases remained unmatched. Looked up from germline, CDR1 is ENHRY and CDR2 is SYGVKD. CDR3 region: CAIFSGRLTDTQYF. The CDR3 nucleotides read TGTGCCATCTTCAGCGGGAGATTGACAGATACGCAGTATTTT.

The chain has TRBV27 and TRBJ1-1, with D unresolved. Trimming pared 4 bases from V and 0 bases from J, leaving 6 bases between. The CDR3 extends over 13 amino acids. The germline V gene has CDR1 MNHEY and CDR2 SMNVEV (reference sequence). CDR3 residues: CASSSGLNTEAFF. CDR3 DNA sequence: TGTGCCAGCAGTTCTGGACTGAACACTGAAGCTTTCTTT.

The chain employs TRBV2 and TRBJ2-7, with 10 bases aligning to TRBD1. The CDR3 has 15 residues. V lost 4 bases to trimming and J lost 6 bases; unmatched junction nucleotides: 9. Germline V gives CDR1 SNHLY, CDR2 FYNNEI. The chain's CDR3 is CASSGLRDRGGEQYF. CDR3 nucleotides: TGTGCCAGCAGTGGTCTCCGGGACAGGGGAGGCGAGCAGTACTTC.

This clone is a singleton in its sample. The chain has TRBV5-6 and TRBJ1-1; D is possibly TRBD1 (6 bases). Per the germline V gene, CDR1 is SGHDT and CDR2 is YYEEEE. Trimming shortened V by 0 bases and J by 4 bases, and 7 bases separated the two germline ends. The CDR3 length is 13 residues. DNA of the CDR3: TGTGCCAGCAGCTTGGTCAGGGGCACTGAAGCTTTCTTT. This sequence encodes CASSLVRGTEAFF.

V is TRBV5-4 and J is TRBJ1-2; D is ambiguous. V gave up 5 bases and J gave up 8 bases, with 10 bases separating them. The germline V gene has CDR1 SGHNT and CDR2 YYREEE (reference sequence). This CDR3 spans 11 amino acids. CDR3 sequence (DNA): TGTGCCAGCAGTCGGACCGGAGGCTACACCTTC. It specifies CASSRTGGYTF.

The V gene is TRBV3-1 (or the pseudogene TRBV3-2), the J gene TRBJ1-5; D uncertain. Per the germline V gene, CDR1 is LGHDT and CDR2 is YNNKEL (reference sequence). This CDR3 is built from 13 residues. The V and J ends lost 3 bases and 5 bases respectively, with 8 bases between them. CDR3 amino acids: CASSHLQYQPQHF. CDR3 DNA sequence: TGTGCCAGCAGCCATCTCCAGTATCAGCCCCAGCATTTT.

The V call is TRBV28, the J call TRBJ2-2; possible D gene TRBD1, 5 bases. The CDR3 sequence is 16 residues long. With 5 bases removed from V and 0 bases from J, the gap between germline ends came to 13 bases. The germline V gene has CDR1 MDHEN and CDR2 SYDVKM. For the CDR3, the DNA is TGTGCCAGCAGTCTCAGACAGCAAGCGAACACCGGGGAGCTGTTTTTT. Its translation is CASSLRQQANTGELFF.

The rearrangement uses TRBV4-1 and TRBJ1-1, with D perhaps TRBD1 (5 bases). V was clipped by 2 bases and J by 1 base, with 11 bases between them. This CDR3 spans 15 amino acids. CDR1 and CDR2 from the germline V gene are MGHRA and YSYEKL. The CDR3 DNA reads TGCGCCAGCAGCCAACGGAGCGGACAGAACACTGAAGCTTTCTTT. Its translation is CASSQRSGQNTEAFF.

This chain connects TRBV18 to TRBJ1-2; no clear D. The germline gives CDR1 KGHSH, CDR2 LQKENI. Trimming removed 2 bases at V and 4 bases at J, with 11 bases between. This CDR3 spans 14 amino acids. The CDR3 loop reads CASSPERMGYGYTF. Written as DNA, the CDR3 is TGTGCCAGCTCACCAGAAAGGATGGGCTATGGCTACACCTTC.

The J gene is TRBJ2-3, the V gene TRBV4-3; TRBD2 matches 7 bases. Germline lookup yields CDR1 LGHNA and CDR2 YSLEER. This CDR3 is 17 amino acids long. J was trimmed by 3 bases and V by 0 bases; bases with no gene match: 9. For the CDR3, the DNA is TGCGCCAGCAGCCAAGATCGCGGGGGAGTGTTTACAGATACGCAGTATTTT. Protein sequence: CASSQDRGGVFTDTQYF.

A single count supports this clone. The genes are TRBV11-2 and TRBJ1-2, with D unclear. Germline CDR1 and CDR2: SGHAT and FQNNGV. The length of the CDR3 is 13 residues. V lost 4 bases, J lost 5 bases, and 11 bases lay in between. The CDR3 sequence: CASSSRSRYGYTF. As DNA, the CDR3 is TGTGCCAGCAGCTCGCGGTCCCGTTATGGCTACACCTTC.

The chain uses TRBV28 and TRBJ2-5; maybe TRBD1 (5 bases). The CDR3 loop spans 12 amino acids. V gave up 5 bases and J gave up 5 bases, with 9 bases separating them. CDR1 and CDR2 from the germline V gene are MDHEN and SYDVKM. The CDR3 is CASSDSPETQYF. In DNA, the CDR3 is TGTGCCAGCAGTGACAGTCCGGAGACCCAGTACTTC.

The chain uses TRBV6-6 and TRBJ2-7; the D gene is possibly TRBD2 (5 bases). CDR1 and CDR2 from the germline V gene are MNHNY and SVGAGI (reference sequence). Trimming shortened V by 6 bases and J by 0 bases, and 15 bases separated the two germline ends. The CDR3 contains 15 residues. As DNA, the CDR3 is TGTGCCAGCAGGGATAATCGAGGGAGCTCCTACGAGCAGTACTTC. This sequence encodes CASRDNRGSSYEQYF.

The CDR3 loop is CAIKAGESTDTQYF. CDR3 nucleotide sequence: TGTGCCATCAAGGCGGGGGAGAGCACAGATACGCAGTATTTT. The chain is built from TRBV10-3 and TRBJ2-3; 7 nucleotides line up with TRBD2. V shed 7 bases, J shed 0 bases, and the junction held 4 bases outside the gene matches. The germline CDR1 and CDR2 sequences are ENHRY and SYGVKD. The CDR3 loop spans 14 amino acids.

The rearrangement joins TRBV19 to TRBJ1-5; tentative D call: TRBD1 (6 bases). The CDR3 loop spans 15 amino acids. Per the germline V gene, CDR1 is LNHDA and CDR2 is SQIVND (reference sequence). The V gene lost 0 bases and the J gene lost 4 bases, with 10 bases spanning the gap. CDR3 sequence: CASSIDGTKNQPQHF. The CDR3 region has the DNA TGTGCCAGTAGTATAGACGGGACAAAAAATCAGCCCCAGCATTTT. Looking up the rest from reference TRBV19 and TRBJ1-5 gives the full variable domain: DGGITQSPKYLFRKEGQNVTLSCEQNLNHDAMYWYRQDPGQGLRLIYYSQIVNDFQKGDIAEGYSVSREKKESFPLTVTSAQKNPTAFYLCASSIDGTKNQPQHFGDGTRLSIL.

The genes are TRBV4-2 and TRBJ2-1; D remains ambiguous. Germline-derived CDR1 and CDR2 are LGHNA and YNFKEQ. The CDR3 totals 16 residues. The V end lost 7 bases, the J end lost 1 base, and 17 bases lay between the germline ends. The DNA of the CDR3 is TGTGCCAGCACTAGGCAACCTAGTGTATCCTACAATGAGCAGTTCTTC. Its translation is CASTRQPSVSYNEQFF.

CDR3: CSVRVGGNTGELFF. The CDR3 nucleotides read TGCAGCGTAAGGGTCGGAGGGAACACCGGGGAGCTGTTTTTT. The V and J genes are TRBV29-1 and TRBJ2-2; D possibly corresponds to TRBD2 (5 bases). The CDR3 sequence is 14 residues long. Per the germline V gene, CDR1 is SQVTM and CDR2 is ANQGSEA. The germline V and J ends were trimmed by 6 bases and 1 base, with 12 bases remaining between them.

This chain uses TRBV5-1 with TRBJ2-2; D could derive from TRBD1 or TRBD2 (6 bases each). Germline lookup yields CDR1 SGHRS and CDR2 YFSETQ. The CDR3 has 16 amino acids. V shed 4 bases and J shed 1 base, with 14 bases lying between them. For the CDR3, the DNA is TGCGCCAGCAGCCGGAGGGGGGACCAGAACACCGGGGAGCTGTTTTTT. Its protein is CASSRRGDQNTGELFF. The complete variable domain, with remaining parts taken from reference TRBV5-1 and TRBJ2-2, reads KAGVTQTPRYLIKTRGQQVTLSCSPISGHRSVSWYQQTPGQGLQFLFEYFSETQRNKGNFPGRFSGRQFSNSRSEMNVSTLELGDSALYLCASSRRGDQNTGELFFGEGSRLTVL.

The chain combines TRBV5-6 with TRBJ2-2; D gene ambiguous. This CDR3 is built from 13 residues. Germline CDR1 SGHDT, CDR2 YYEEEE. Trimming removed 4 bases at V and 5 bases at J, with 9 bases between. CDR3 amino acids: CASSLYGTGELFF. CDR3 nucleotides: TGTGCCAGCAGCCTGTATGGAACCGGGGAGCTGTTTTTT. Using reference TRBV5-6 and TRBJ2-2 for the parts outside the CDR3, the full variable domain is DAGVTQSPTHLIKTRGQQVTLRCSPKSGHDTVSWYQQALGQGPQFIFQYYEEEERQRGNFPDRFSGHQFPNYSSELNVNALLLGDSALYLCASSLYGTGELFFGEGSRLTVL.